Listed below are T cell receptor beta chains from one sample, sequenced in a study of spatial heterogeneity in lung cancer. TCRdb redid the calling of the 5' RACE reads with MiXCR, one entry per CDR3 protein. The sample contains 40,000 to 50,000 distinct CDR3 sequences, 10% of which appear only once. Sequenced material: PBMCs, taken at follow-up. These receptors all stem from a female donor with early-stage non-small cell lung cancer. Each CDR3 is given with its conserved first and last residue. The D gene is left open where the match is weak. Size is omitted from some rows. Given values are once, few, many or a class for expanded clones.

D gene: -
V gene: TRBV2
clone size: many
J gene: TRBJ2-5
CDR3 protein: CASSEQETQYF
CDR3 DNA: TGTGCCAGCAGTGAACAAGAGACCCAGTACTTC

D gene: -
V gene: TRBV4-1
clone size: -
J gene: TRBJ2-5
CDR3 protein: CASSQGQSYQETQYF
CDR3 DNA: TGCGCCAGCAGCCAAGGACAGTCTTACCAAGAGACCCAGTACTTC

D gene: TRBD1
V gene: TRBV7-6
clone size: many
J gene: TRBJ1-2
CDR3 protein: CASSLEGARGYTF
CDR3 DNA: TGTGCCAGCAGCTTAGAGGGGGCGAGGGGCTACACCTTC

D gene: TRBD1
V gene: TRBV7-8
clone size: few
J gene: TRBJ1-5
CDR3 protein: CASSLGEGGEPQHF
CDR3 DNA: TGTGCCAGCAGCTTAGGAGAAGGGGGCGAGCCCCAGCATTTT

D gene: -
V gene: TRBV30
clone size: few
J gene: TRBJ2-1
CDR3 protein: CAWAPGNEQFF
CDR3 DNA: TGTGCCTGGGCCCCCGGGAATGAGCAGTTCTTC

D gene: TRBD1
V gene: TRBV28
clone size: -
J gene: TRBJ2-2
CDR3 protein: CASSLSGTGTGELFF
CDR3 DNA: TGTGCCAGCAGTTTATCCGGGACAGGGACCGGGGAGCTGTTTTTT

D gene: TRBD1
V gene: TRBV28
clone size: -
J gene: TRBJ2-1
CDR3 protein: CASRQGQVNSYNEQFF
CDR3 DNA: TGTGCCAGCAGGCAGGGACAGGTAAACTCCTACAATGAGCAGTTCTTC

D gene: TRBD1
V gene: TRBV10-3
clone size: -
J gene: TRBJ1-1
CDR3 protein: CAITPGQGGNTEAFF
CDR3 DNA: TGTGCCATCACCCCGGGACAGGGCGGTAACACTGAAGCTTTCTTT

D gene: -
V gene: TRBV29-1
clone size: many
J gene: TRBJ1-1
CDR3 protein: CSVLPGWNTEAFF
CDR3 DNA: TGCAGCGTTCTCCCAGGGTGGAACACTGAAGCTTTCTTT

D gene: TRBD1
V gene: TRBV7-2
clone size: many
J gene: TRBJ1-2
CDR3 protein: CASSPDRDSSGYTF
CDR3 DNA: TGTGCCAGCAGCCCGGACAGGGACTCCTCAGGCTACACCTTC

D gene: TRBD2
V gene: TRBV30
clone size: few
J gene: TRBJ2-5
CDR3 protein: CAWSLLAGGYQYF
CDR3 DNA: TGTGCCTGGAGTCTCCTAGCGGGGGGCTACCAGTACTTC

D gene: -
V gene: TRBV4-2
clone size: many
J gene: TRBJ1-5
CDR3 protein: CASSQAGTAQPQHF
CDR3 DNA: TGTGCCAGCAGCCAAGCAGGGACTGCTCAGCCCCAGCATTTT

D gene: -
V gene: TRBV29-1
clone size: few
J gene: TRBJ2-7
CDR3 protein: CSVVEANGPYEQYF
CDR3 DNA: TGCAGCGTTGTTGAGGCTAACGGACCCTACGAGCAGTACTTC

D gene: -
V gene: TRBV29-1
clone size: few
J gene: TRBJ2-7
CDR3 protein: CSVEVTGRGDEQYF
CDR3 DNA: TGCAGCGTTGAGGTAACGGGCCGGGGCGACGAGCAGTACTTC

D gene: -
V gene: TRBV7-6
clone size: many
J gene: TRBJ2-5
CDR3 protein: CASSLDQETQYF
CDR3 DNA: TGTGCCAGCAGCTTAGACCAAGAGACCCAGTACTTC